The 21 T cell receptor beta chains below come from one sample, sequenced in a study of OX40 agonist ivuxolimab in advanced cancers. Using immunoSEQ multiplex PCR, the repertoire was profiled, and TCRdb retains in-frame clones only, with some absent. The table lists roughly 52,000 clones, 77% of them singletons. Material: CD4+ or CD8+ T cells sorted from blood, obtained in a trial of the OX40 agonist ivuxolimab. The receptors were gathered from an adult with an advanced solid tumor such as melanoma, head and neck, liver or kidney cancer.

This clone was found a few times. The rearrangement links TRBV2 to TRBJ2-2; TRBD2 agrees at 11 bases. Germline lookup yields CDR1 SNHLY and CDR2 FYNNEI. The CDR3 spans 15 residues. V dropped 7 bases and J dropped 4; count of bases not matched to a gene: 5. CDR3 bases: TGTGCCAGCATATTAGCGGGGGGGCCCACCGGGGAGCTGTTTTTT. The encoded protein is CASILAGGPTGELFF.

This chain uses TRBV6-5 with TRBJ1-2, with unresolved D. The V end lost 0 bases, the J end lost 7 bases, and 15 bases lay between the germline ends. The CDR3 sequence is 15 residues long. Germline loops: CDR1 MNHEY, CDR2 SVGAGI. CDR3 amino acids: CASSYSRARSVGYTF. The CDR3 DNA reads TGTGCCAGCAGTTACTCAAGGGCGAGGTCGGTTGGCTACACCTTC.

This clone is a singleton in its sample. The chain employs TRBV2 and TRBJ2-2; tentatively, D is TRBD2 (6 bases). The CDR3 is 16 amino acids. The V and J ends lost 1 base and 1 base respectively, with 10 bases between them. CDR1 and CDR2 from the germline V gene are SNHLY and FYNNEI. The CDR3 DNA sequence: TGTGCCAGCAGTGAAGAGCGAGCGGGGAACACCGGGGAGCTGTTTTTT. Translating gives CASSEERAGNTGELFF. The whole variable domain, filled in from reference TRBV2 and TRBJ2-2, reads EPEVTQTPSHQVTQMGQEVILRCVPISNHLYFYWYRQILGQKVEFLVSFYNNEISEKSEIFDDQFSVERPDGSNFTLKIRSTKLEDSAMYFCASSEERAGNTGELFFGEGSRLTVL.

The chain combines TRBV2 with TRBJ2-3; D is undetermined. The V end was cut by 4 bases, the J end by 0 bases, with 14 bases between. The CDR3 totals 16 residues. Germline CDR1 is SNHLY and CDR2 is FYNNEI. CDR3 residues: CASSGFQRASTDTQYF. In DNA form, the CDR3 reads TGTGCCAGCAGTGGGTTCCAGAGAGCTAGCACAGATACGCAGTATTTT.

In its sample, this clone ranks as medium-sized (0.01 to 0.1%). V gene TRBV19 combines with J gene TRBJ2-7; D possibly corresponds to TRBD1 (6 bases). Between the trimmed V and J ends, which lost 9 bases and 2 bases, there was a span of 20 bases. Germline V gene data show CDR1 as LNHDA and CDR2 as SQIVND (reference sequence). This CDR3 region has 15 residues. CDR3 residues: CASRLAKQGAYEQYF. CDR3 nucleotide sequence: TGTGCCAGCCGGCTCGCCAAACAGGGAGCCTACGAGCAGTACTTC.

In DNA, the CDR3 is TGTGCCAGCAGTGCGATGGAGGGGCTAAGCAATCAGCCCCAGCATTTT. Translating it yields CASSAMEGLSNQPQHF. The chain carries TRBV5-6 and TRBJ1-5, with D perhaps matching TRBD1 (5 bases). The CDR3 consists of 16 residues. CDR1 and CDR2 (germline): SGHDT, YYEEEE. The V gene lost 5 bases and the J gene lost 1 base, with 16 bases spanning the gap.

This chain's CDR3 is CAIRGLIDTGELFF. CDR3 DNA: TGTGCCATCAGGGGGTTAATCGACACCGGGGAGCTGTTTTTT. V and J are TRBV10-3 and TRBJ2-2; D ambiguous. CDR1 and CDR2 (germline): ENHRY, SYGVKD. The V and J ends lost 6 bases and 3 bases respectively, with 11 bases between them. The CDR3 is made up of 14 amino acids.

The CDR3 sequence is CASSPLGGYEQYF. The CDR3 coding sequence is TGTGCCAGCAGCCCATTGGGGGGCTACGAGCAGTACTTC. This chain joins TRBV11-2 and TRBJ2-7, with D perhaps matching TRBD2 (6 bases). CDR3 length equals 13 residues. CDR1 SGHAT and CDR2 FQNNGV come from the germline V gene. Trimming removed 5 bases from V and 3 bases from J, with 11 bases in between.

The gene calls are TRBV18 and TRBJ1-1; 7 bases align to TRBD1. Germline trimming cut 2 bases from V and 0 bases from J; bases unmatched to any gene: 6. This CDR3 spans 16 amino acids. The V gene's germline CDR1 is KGHSH and CDR2 LQKENI. CDR3 coding DNA: TGTGCCAGCTCACCAAACACACAGGGGATGAACACTGAAGCTTTCTTT. Translation gives CASSPNTQGMNTEAFF.

This chain links TRBV2 with TRBJ1-5, with D possibly TRBD1 on 5 matching bases. V lost 8 bases, J lost 4 bases, and 18 bases lay in between. The CDR3 covers 15 residues. The germline CDR1 and CDR2 sequences are SNHLY and FYNNEI. CDR3 protein: CASEPGPGRNQPQHF. For the CDR3, the DNA is TGTGCCAGCGAACCGGGACCCGGGAGGAATCAGCCCCAGCATTTT.

The chain couples TRBV7-2 to TRBJ2-3, with D tentatively TRBD1 (6 bases). The germline V gene has CDR1 SGHTA and CDR2 FQGNSA. Trimming removed 6 bases from V and 0 bases from J, with 22 bases in between. This CDR3 is built from 18 residues. For the CDR3, the DNA is TGTGCCAGCAGTTCCCCCAGGGGCGGGCAGACTAGCACAGATACGCAGTATTTT. Translating gives CASSSPRGGQTSTDTQYF.

The chain has TRBV5-1 and TRBJ2-4, with D possibly being TRBD2 (6 bases). The CDR3 loop spans 13 amino acids. Germline CDR1 SGHRS, CDR2 YFSETQ. V lost 0 bases to trimming and J lost 8 bases, with 9 bases between them. DNA of the CDR3: TGCGCCAGCAGCTTGGGACTAGGTGACATTCAGTACTTC. Translating gives CASSLGLGDIQYF.

In this sample, this clone turned up once. The chain links TRBV2 to TRBJ2-7, with 13 positions matching TRBD2. J lost 6 bases, V lost 7 bases, and 6 bases had no gene match. This CDR3 has 14 amino acids. In germline, CDR1 is SNHLY, CDR2 FYNNEI. The CDR3, as DNA: TGTGCCAGCACCGGACTAGCGGGAGATGGCGAGCAGTACTTC. Translation gives CASTGLAGDGEQYF.

The chain is built from TRBV4-3 and TRBJ1-5; unclear D gene. This CDR3 is built from 14 residues. Germline V lookup: CDR1 LGHNA, CDR2 YSLEER. V was clipped by 2 bases and J by 5 bases, with 10 bases between them. CDR3 region: CASSQRPGDQPQHF. The CDR3 DNA reads TGCGCCAGCAGCCAAAGGCCGGGAGATCAGCCCCAGCATTTT.

The chain couples TRBV5-1 to TRBJ2-1; TRBD2 matches at 9 bases. This CDR3 has 17 residues. In germline, CDR1 is SGHRS, CDR2 YFSETQ. The trim removed 2 bases at V and 0 bases at J, leaving 6 bases unmatched. CDR3 sequence reads: CASSFRLAVDSYNEQFF. DNA for the CDR3: TGCGCCAGCAGCTTTAGACTAGCGGTTGACTCCTACAATGAGCAGTTCTTC.

This clone came up a few times. The V call is TRBV10-3, the J call TRBJ1-6; tentatively, D is TRBD1 (5 bases). Germline V gene lookup returns CDR1 ENHRY and CDR2 SYGVKD. V lost 2 bases and J lost 4, with 15 bases in between. The CDR3 sequence is 17 residues long. CDR3 protein: CAISEMSRDGYNSPLHF. In DNA, the CDR3 is TGTGCCATCAGTGAGATGTCTCGGGACGGTTATAATTCACCCCTCCACTTT.

This sequence joins TRBV12-5 and TRBJ2-3; D gene ambiguous. Germline loops: CDR1 LGHNT, CDR2 FRNRAP. The ends were cut back, 1 base at V and 4 bases at J, with 9 bases in the middle. This CDR3 spans 14 amino acids. The CDR3 here is CASGLGSAPDTQYF. CDR3 nucleotide sequence: TGTGCTAGTGGTTTGGGCTCAGCTCCAGATACGCAGTATTTT.

The chain links TRBV21-1 to TRBJ2-5; TRBD2 is the table's D call and was not checked against the DNA. TRBV21-1 counts as a pseudogene. This CDR3 region has 15 residues. Here the CDR3 DNA reads TGTGCCAGCACCGATAGCGGGGGGGAACAAGAGACCCAGTACTTC. It is translated as CASTDSGGEQETQYF.

This chain connects TRBV19 to TRBJ1-2; D is unresolved. There are 14 residues in the CDR3. Trimming removed 8 bases at V and 2 bases at J, with 15 bases between. CDR1 is LNHDA, CDR2 SQIVND, per germline (reference sequence). The CDR3: CASGYTVGNYGYTF. CDR3 nucleotide sequence: TGTGCCAGTGGGTATACGGTAGGGAACTATGGCTACACCTTC.

The gene calls are TRBV6-5 and TRBJ1-1, with D possibly being TRBD1 (5 bases). The CDR3 sequence is 15 residues long. Trimming shortened V by 2 bases and J by 4 bases, and 14 bases separated the two germline ends. CDR1 is MNHEY, CDR2 SVGAGI, per germline. The CDR3 loop is CASSYAPSGITEAFF. CDR3 nucleotides: TGTGCCAGCAGTTACGCCCCGTCAGGGATCACTGAAGCTTTCTTT.

CDR3 nucleotide sequence: TGTGCCAGCTCAGTTCAGGGGAATCAGCCCCAGCATTTT. Translated: CASSVQGNQPQHF. The chain carries TRBV18 and TRBJ1-5, with D tentatively TRBD1 (6 bases). The V end lost 5 bases, the J end lost 4 bases, and 9 bases lay between the germline ends. This CDR3 comprises 13 residues. The germline V gene has CDR1 KGHSH and CDR2 LQKENI.